This T cell receptor (beta chain) was identified in a study of Ad26.COV2.S vaccination and SARS-CoV-2 variants. About the study: The COV1001 Ad26.COV2.S trial arm included the donor. Intramuscular Ad26.COV2.S doses were given once or twice, 56 days apart. Findings and caveats of the study: Recipients of either vaccine or placebo displayed similar breadth of non-spike TCRs.

Using immunoSEQ multiplex PCR, the repertoire was profiled, and TCRdb retains in-frame clones only, with some absent. Of under 550,000 clones in the sample, over 75% were seen once. Details on this clone: The antigen remains undetermined.

Documented treatment: about 20 received Ad26.COV2.S at low or high dose, single or two shots; five or six received placebo; per-sample allocation not given. On day 63 after the first injection, vaccine and placebo recipients gave samples. Donation came from an adult in Boston who was aged 18-55 years. This specimen was peripheral blood, taken in a trial of Ad26.COV2.S vaccine versus placebo. The TCR was taken from a person aged 18 to 59 who received the Ad26.COV2.S COVID-19 vaccine or a placebo.

The CDR3 DNA reads TGTGCCAGCAGCTTAGGGCAGCCGAACACTGAAGCTTTCTTT. Encoded protein: CASSLGQPNTEAFF. The chain employs TRBV5-4 and TRBJ1-1, with D unresolved. There are 14 residues in the CDR3. Trimming shortened V by 2 bases and J by 1 base, and 9 bases separated the two germline ends. Germline V gives CDR1 SGHNT, CDR2 YYREEE (reference sequence).